Each of the 30 T cell receptor beta chains below was sequenced from the same sample in a study of regulatory T cells in long-lasting Graves disease. Time point of the sample: newly diagnosed GD, antithyroid drugs for less than 3 months. Preparation of the TCR library used RNA extracted from PBMCs. Assembly of TCR beta libraries relied on iRepertoire HTBI primers together with Arm-PCR of CDR3 regions. One entry per CDR3 protein, called by TCRdb with MiXCR from the multiplex PCR reads. This table has 350,000 to 500,000 distinct CDR3 sequences, about a sixth appearing once. These sequences were also reported in another study, on T cells in Graves' hyperthyroidism and ophthalmopathy.

The input for sequencing was peripheral blood mononuclear cells (PBMCs), taken at new diagnosis, from a patient treated with antithyroid drugs. Receptors originate from a woman under 30 with Graves disease.

This clonotype was seen at least ten times. The chain employs TRBV12-3 or TRBV12-4 and TRBJ2-1, with D maybe TRBD1 (6 bases). Trimming left V 6 bases short and J 0 bases short, with 12 bases between. This CDR3 spans 15 amino acids. CDR3 sequence: CASRYREGSYNEQFF. CDR3 DNA sequence: TGTGCCAGCAGATACAGGGAAGGCTCCTACAATGAGCAGTTCTTC.

This clonotype was recorded a few times. This chain joins TRBV18 and TRBJ2-2; D gene unclear. The CDR3 has 15 amino acids. Germline-derived CDR1 and CDR2 are KGHSH and LQKENI. V was trimmed by 1 base and J by 6 bases, leaving 12 bases between them. This chain's CDR3 is CASSPLSAVPGELFF. The CDR3 region has the DNA TGTGCCAGCTCACCACTATCTGCGGTTCCCGGGGAGCTGTTTTTT.

The sample holds a few counts of this clonotype. V and J are TRBV11-2 and TRBJ1-1; D remains ambiguous. Germline CDR1 is SGHAT and CDR2 is FQNNGV. V dropped 4 bases and J dropped 5 bases, with 11 bases sitting between them. The CDR3 has 13 residues. In DNA, the CDR3 is TGTGCCAGCAGCTCACAGCAGTATACTGAAGCTTTCTTT. Translated, it gives CASSSQQYTEAFF.

In its sample, this clonotype was seen many times. The CDR3 region has the DNA TGTGCCAGCCATCCACAGGGATCGGATTCACCCCTCCACTTT. It encodes CASHPQGSDSPLHF. The chain is built from TRBV6-1 and TRBJ1-6, with a weak D call TRBD1 (6 bases). Per germline, CDR1 MNHNS and CDR2 SASEGT. V was trimmed by 8 bases and J by 8 bases, leaving 16 bases between them. The CDR3 length is 14 residues.

This clonotype showed up many times. This chain uses TRBV28 with TRBJ1-2; a weak D match, TRBD1 (5 bases). The V end was cut by 5 bases, the J end by 2 bases, with 9 bases between. CDR1 is MDHEN and CDR2 is SYDVKM in the germline V gene. The CDR3 sequence is 13 residues long. The CDR3 DNA is TGTGCCAGCAGTCGCCGGGGGAACTATGGCTACACCTTC. Its translation: CASSRRGNYGYTF.

The rearrangement joins TRBV12-3 or TRBV12-4 to TRBJ2-1; 9 bases fit TRBD1. There are 14 residues in the CDR3. V dropped 5 bases and J dropped 3; count of bases not matched to a gene: 2. DNA for the CDR3: TGTGCCAGCAGTCCGGACAGGGGCTACAATGAGCAGTTCTTC. Translated: CASSPDRGYNEQFF.

The chain joins TRBV6-1 to TRBJ2-1; the match to TRBD2 covers 15 bases. Per germline, CDR1 MNHNS and CDR2 SASEGT. Losses at the gene ends were 8 bases for V and 9 bases for J; bases not matched to a gene: 8. This CDR3 has 15 residues. The CDR3 bases are TGTGCCAGCCTTCGGGGACTAGCGGGAGGAGGTGAGCAGTTCTTC. Encoded protein: CASLRGLAGGGEQFF.

Note on this clonotype: At one end, the junction sequence differs from germline, possibly due to a read error. The genes are TRBV5-5 and TRBJ1-1; D remains ambiguous. The CDR3 runs 15 residues. Germline lookup yields CDR1 SGHKS and CDR2 YYEKEE (reference sequence). DNA for the CDR3: TGCGCCAGCAGCCAAGGTCCCGGGCTGAACACTGAAGCTTTCTTT. Translating it yields CASSQGPGLNTEAFF.

The chain combines TRBV20-1 with TRBJ2-7; D tentatively fits TRBD1 or TRBD2 (5 bases each). Germline CDR1 and CDR2: DFQATT and SNEGSKA (reference sequence). The CDR3 is 19 amino acids. Trimming pared 0 bases from V and 2 bases from J, leaving 26 bases between. This chain's CDR3 is CSARDVRVAGTANTYEQYF. The CDR3 nucleotides are TGCAGTGCTAGAGATGTTAGGGTGGCCGGGACCGCTAATACCTACGAGCAGTACTTC.

This clonotype was observed at least ten times. The V gene is TRBV6-5, the J gene TRBJ1-2; 7 positions agree with TRBD1. Germline assignment: CDR1 MNHEY and CDR2 SVGAGI. The CDR3 is 11 amino acids. J was trimmed by 10 bases and V by 4 bases; bases with no gene match: 3. CDR3 in amino acids: CASSSGQSYTF. CDR3 nucleotide sequence: TGTGCCAGCAGTTCGGGACAGTCCTACACCTTC.

In its sample, this clonotype was seen a few times. One junction end disagrees with the germline gene, perhaps due to a read error. This chain links TRBV7-8 with TRBJ2-5, with no clear D. Germline CDR1 reads SGHVS; CDR2 reads FQNEAQ. This CDR3 has 14 residues. CDR3 protein: CASSLGFKRETQYF. The DNA for the CDR3 is TGTGCCAGCAGCTTAGGATTCAAGAGAGAGACCCAGTATTTC.

This clonotype was recorded many times. This chain uses TRBV28 with TRBJ2-2, with 14 bases matching TRBD2. The CDR3 extends over 16 amino acids. Germline V gives CDR1 MDHEN, CDR2 SYDVKM. J gave up 4 bases and V 6 bases, and 4 bases lay outside the gene matches. CDR3 amino acids: CASRRLAGGPTGELFF. DNA of the CDR3: TGTGCCAGCAGGCGACTAGCGGGAGGGCCCACCGGGGAGCTGTTTTTT.

At least ten counts were recorded for this clonotype. The chain has TRBV28 and TRBJ2-7; 14 bases align to TRBD2. CDR1 and CDR2 from the germline V gene are MDHEN and SYDVKM. The J segment lost 3 bases and the V segment lost 5 bases, leaving 12 bases of the junction unmatched. The CDR3 is 18 amino acids. The CDR3 here is CASSLPTSGRASSYEQYF. The CDR3 coding sequence is TGTGCCAGCAGTCTACCGACTAGCGGGAGGGCCTCTAGCTACGAGCAGTACTTC.

V and J are TRBV18 and TRBJ2-7; TRBD1 agrees at 11 bases. The junction had 7 bases not matched to a gene; V was cut back by 4 bases and J by 5 bases. This CDR3 has 15 amino acids. Germline lookup yields CDR1 KGHSH and CDR2 LQKENI. CDR3 sequence (DNA): TGTGCCAGCTCACTAGGGACAGGGGGAATCAACGAGCAGTACTTC. This gives the protein CASSLGTGGINEQYF.

This chain connects TRBV5-1 to TRBJ2-3; 7 nucleotides match TRBD1. The CDR3 is made up of 16 amino acids. Trimming took 4 bases from V and 4 from J; bases not matched to a gene: 12. CDR1 and CDR2 (germline): SGHRS, YFSETQ. The CDR3 nucleotides are TGCGCCAGCAGCCCAAGCGACAGGGTGGTTGCAGATACGCAGTATTTT. Amino acid sequence: CASSPSDRVVADTQYF.

The chain recombines TRBV9 with TRBJ2-3, with TRBD2 identical over 13 bases. The CDR3 sequence is 18 residues long. Germline V gives CDR1 SGDLS, CDR2 YYNGEE. V trimming: 3 bases; J trimming: 3 bases; junction bases outside the gene matches: 10. CDR3 sequence reads: CASSGTSGSSRKTDTQYF. The CDR3 nucleotides are TGTGCCAGCAGCGGGACTAGCGGGAGCTCGAGGAAAACAGATACGCAGTATTTT. The full variable domain, with the rest looked up from reference TRBV9 and TRBJ2-3, is DSGVTQTPKHLITATGQRVTLRCSPRSGDLSVYWYQQSLDQGLQFLIQYYNGEERAKGNILERFSAQQFPDLHSELNLSSLELGDSALYFCASSGTSGSSRKTDTQYFGPGTRLTVL.

This clonotype showed up many times. This chain joins TRBV7-2 and TRBJ2-3; TRBD2 might be the D (6 bases). Per germline, CDR1 SGHTA and CDR2 FQGNSA. The CDR3 totals 14 residues. V was shortened by 6 bases and J by 3 bases, with 13 bases between the two germline ends. CDR3 in amino acids: CASRLGGGTDTQYF. DNA for the CDR3: TGTGCCAGCAGGCTTGGGGGAGGAACAGATACGCAGTATTTT. The whole variable domain, filled in from reference TRBV7-2 and TRBJ2-3, reads GAGVSQSPSNKVTEKGKDVELRCDPISGHTALYWYRQSLGQGLEFLIYFQGNSAPDKSGLPSDRFSAERTGGSVSTLTIQRTQQEDSAVYLCASRLGGGTDTQYFGPGTRLTVL.

This chain joins TRBV18 and TRBJ1-2; 8 positions match TRBD1. The CDR3 extends over 13 amino acids. CDR1 is KGHSH, CDR2 LQKENI, per germline. V trimming: 5 bases; J trimming: 8 bases; junction bases outside the gene matches: 7. The CDR3 region has the DNA TGTGCCAGCTCAATAGGACAGGGAGAAGGCTACACCTTC. As protein: CASSIGQGEGYTF.

This clonotype has just a few counts. The rearrangement uses TRBV4-3 and TRBJ1-5; D is uncertain. Trimming took 1 base from V and 3 from J, leaving 16 bases between them. CDR1 is LGHNA, CDR2 YSLEER, per germline. This CDR3 is 17 amino acids long. For the CDR3, the DNA is TGCGCCAGCAGCCAAGGGTTGAGTTCTCTGGCCAATCAGCCCCAGCATTTT. Translated, it gives CASSQGLSSLANQPQHF.

This rearrangement joins TRBV9 to TRBJ2-1, with D possibly TRBD1 on 5 matching bases. The V end lost 3 bases, the J end lost 6 bases, and 10 bases lay between the germline ends. CDR1 is SGDLS and CDR2 is YYNGEE in the germline V gene. This CDR3 contains 13 residues. CDR3 region: CASSGIGVNEQFF. The CDR3 coding sequence is TGTGCCAGCAGCGGGATAGGGGTCAATGAGCAGTTCTTC.

For the CDR3, the DNA is TGCAGTGCTAGAACGGCTAGCGGATACGAGCAGTACTTC. Translating gives CSARTASGYEQYF. The chain uses TRBV20-1 and TRBJ2-7, with 7 bases identical to TRBD2. The CDR3 runs to 13 residues. Trimming at V came to 2 bases and at J to 4 bases, leaving 5 bases not matched to a gene. CDR1 DFQATT and CDR2 SNEGSKA come from the germline V gene (reference sequence).

This clonotype was detected ten times or more. The chain employs TRBV7-2 and TRBJ2-7; D is uncertain. Trimming removed 6 bases at V and 2 bases at J, with 14 bases between. The germline gives CDR1 SGHTA, CDR2 FQGNSA. The CDR3 consists of 14 residues. The CDR3 loop is CASSRDGFAYEQYF. DNA of the CDR3: TGTGCCAGCAGTCGCGACGGATTTGCCTACGAGCAGTACTTC.

This clonotype came up a few times. The V gene is TRBV2, the J gene TRBJ2-5; 8 bases agree with TRBD1. CDR1 and CDR2 from the germline V gene are SNHLY and FYNNEI. The CDR3 consists of 14 residues. V was clipped by 10 bases and J by 1 base; unmatched bases: 8. The CDR3 loop reads CATDRGAFQETQYF. CDR3 coding DNA: TGTGCCACAGACAGGGGAGCCTTCCAAGAGACCCAGTACTTC.

This clonotype has a handful of counts. The chain recombines TRBV7-2 with TRBJ2-1, with TRBD2 matching over 14 bases. The CDR3 covers 20 residues. The J segment lost 7 bases and the V segment lost 5 bases, leaving 19 bases of the junction unmatched. Looked up from germline, CDR1 is SGHTA and CDR2 is FQGNSA. The CDR3 here is CASSQERVGTSGSGRNEQFF. The CDR3 DNA follows: TGTGCCAGCAGCCAAGAGCGGGTAGGGACTAGCGGGAGTGGGCGGAATGAGCAGTTCTTC. Full variable domain (remainder filled in from reference TRBV7-2 and TRBJ2-1): GAGVSQSPSNKVTEKGKDVELRCDPISGHTALYWYRQSLGQGLEFLIYFQGNSAPDKSGLPSDRFSAERTGGSVSTLTIQRTQQEDSAVYLCASSQERVGTSGSGRNEQFFGPGTRLTVL.

The table lists this clonotype with a few counts. The chain joins TRBV5-1 to TRBJ2-2; possibly TRBD1 for D (5 bases). The CDR3 extends over 14 amino acids. CDR1 and CDR2 (germline): SGHRS, YFSETQ. V was trimmed by 1 base and J by 4 bases, leaving 8 bases between them. The CDR3 here is CASSLTQGTGELFF. The CDR3 DNA reads TGCGCCAGCAGCTTGACGCAGGGCACCGGGGAGCTGTTTTTT.

The gene calls are TRBV7-6 and TRBJ1-1; D is ambiguous. This CDR3 has 14 amino acids. From germline, CDR1 is SGHVS and CDR2 FNYEAQ. Deletions cut 1 base from V and 6 bases from J, with 12 bases between. For the CDR3, the DNA is TGTGCCAGCAGCTTAGTAGAGAGGGTTGCTGAAGCTTTCTTT. Translating it yields CASSLVERVAEAFF. Combining the CDR3 with reference TRBV7-6 and TRBJ1-1 gives the whole variable domain GAGVSQSPRYKVTKRGQDVALRCDPISGHVSLYWYRQALGQGPEFLTYFNYEAQQDKSGLPNDRFSAERPEGSISTLTIQRTEQRDSAMYRCASSLVERVAEAFFGQGTRLTVV.

This clonotype has ten or more counts. The chain recombines TRBV6-1 with TRBJ1-2; D remains unclear. This CDR3 has 13 residues. Germline loops: CDR1 MNHNS, CDR2 SASEGT. Trimming cost V 5 bases and J 3 bases, with 10 bases left between them. The CDR3 DNA is TGTGCCAGCAGTCTTGCGCCGGACTATGGCTACACCTTC. This translates into CASSLAPDYGYTF.

This clonotype turned up a few times. The CDR3: CSATGTGENFYEQYF. CDR3 coding DNA: TGCAGTGCTACAGGGACTGGCGAGAACTTCTACGAGCAGTACTTC. V and J are TRBV20-1 and TRBJ2-7; TRBD2 might be the D (6 bases). V dropped 4 bases and J dropped 3 bases, with 19 bases sitting between them. Germline V gene sequence: CDR1 DFQATT, CDR2 SNEGSKA (reference sequence). The CDR3 spans 15 residues.

This clonotype was seen ten or more times. This rearrangement joins TRBV5-1 to TRBJ1-1; D not certain. Trimming cost V 0 bases and J 0 bases, with 12 bases left between them. CDR1 and CDR2 (germline): SGHRS, YFSETQ. The CDR3 loop spans 16 amino acids. In DNA form, the CDR3 reads TGCGCCAGCAGCTTGGGGTGGGGTGCCCTGAACACTGAAGCTTTCTTT. Its translation: CASSLGWGALNTEAFF. The full variable domain, with the rest looked up from reference TRBV5-1 and TRBJ1-1, is KAGVTQTPRYLIKTRGQQVTLSCSPISGHRSVSWYQQTPGQGLQFLFEYFSETQRNKGNFPGRFSGRQFSNSRSEMNVSTLELGDSALYLCASSLGWGALNTEAFFGQGTRLTVV.

Only a few counts were recorded for this clonotype. This chain uses TRBV20-1 with TRBJ1-3, with unresolved D. V lost 0 bases to trimming and J lost 4 bases, with 13 bases between them. The CDR3 has 15 residues. CDR1 DFQATT and CDR2 SNEGSKA come from the germline V gene (reference sequence). DNA of the CDR3: TGCAGTGCTAGAGATTCGGCCTCTTGGGGAAACACCATATATTTT. Translating gives CSARDSASWGNTIYF.